This passage covers 8 T cell receptor beta chains from one sample sequenced in a study of cytomegalovirus exposure and HLA in healthy donors. Clones were sequenced by immunoSEQ multiplex PCR, and TCRdb holds only the in-frame ones, with some missing. This table holds roughly 95,000 clones, roughly 85% found once. Sequenced input: PBMCs. The receptors were gathered from a young man in good health and CMV-seropositive.

The chain joins TRBV30 to TRBJ2-1, with D possibly matching TRBD1 (6 bases). This CDR3 is 14 amino acids long. V was pared by 3 bases and J by 7 bases, with 16 bases between. CDR1 is GTSNPN, CDR2 SVGIG, per germline (reference sequence). Here the CDR3 reads CAWSRLTTGNEQFF. The CDR3 nucleotides read TGTGCCTGGAGCCGCCTAACTACAGGGAATGAGCAGTTCTTC.

The genes are TRBV2 and TRBJ1-2; a possible D gene is TRBD1 (5 bases). V lost 8 bases and J lost 7, with 11 bases in between. This CDR3 contains 11 residues. Germline loops: CDR1 SNHLY, CDR2 FYNNEI. The CDR3, as DNA: TGTGCCAGCCAGGGAGGCATTGGCTACACCTTC. It translates to CASQGGIGYTF.

The chain couples TRBV4-1 to TRBJ2-3; tentative D call: TRBD1 (6 bases). The CDR3 has 18 residues. V was pared by 4 bases and J by 0 bases, with 20 bases between. The germline V gene encodes CDR1 MGHRA and CDR2 YSYEKL. CDR3 loop: CASSPTEFQGPSTDTQYF. CDR3 DNA: TGCGCCAGCAGCCCGACAGAATTTCAGGGGCCGAGCACAGATACGCAGTATTTT.

V gene TRBV9 combines with J gene TRBJ2-3, with 10 bases identical to TRBD1. This CDR3 has 16 amino acids. Germline V gene sequence: CDR1 SGDLS, CDR2 YYNGEE. V shed 0 bases and J 3 bases; nucleotides not matched to a gene: 4. The CDR3 coding sequence is TGTGCCAGCAGCGTAGGAGGGACAGGGGTAACAGATACGCAGTATTTT. Residues: CASSVGGTGVTDTQYF.

The CDR3: CASSLSPRNEQFF. CDR3 DNA: TGTGCCAGCAGTTTGTCCCCGCGCAATGAGCAGTTCTTC. The chain carries TRBV27 and TRBJ2-1, with D unclear. This CDR3 is built from 13 residues. Germline values: CDR1 MNHEY, CDR2 SMNVEV (reference sequence). Trimming stripped 3 bases from V and 6 bases from J, with 9 bases between.

V gene TRBV15 combines with J gene TRBJ2-2, with a tentative D call TRBD1 (6 bases). CDR3 length equals 14 residues. V dropped 2 bases and J dropped 6 bases, with 10 bases sitting between them. Germline V CDR1 and CDR2: LNHNV, YYDKDF (reference sequence). The CDR3 sequence: CATSRSTGSGELFF. The CDR3 coding sequence is TGTGCCACCAGCAGATCTACAGGGTCCGGGGAGCTGTTTTTT.

The rearrangement joins TRBV9 to TRBJ2-1; no definite D call. CDR3 length equals 13 residues. Germline lookup yields CDR1 SGDLS and CDR2 YYNGEE. Trimming left V 1 base short and J 10 bases short, with 12 bases between. The CDR3 is CASSVFESREQFF. DNA for the CDR3: TGTGCCAGCAGCGTATTTGAGTCCCGCGAGCAGTTCTTC.

This sequence joins TRBV6-1 and TRBJ2-1; TRBD2 might be the D (5 bases). The germline gives CDR1 MNHNS, CDR2 SASEGT. The V end lost 2 bases, the J end lost 8 bases, and 16 bases lay between the germline ends. The CDR3 covers 15 residues. CDR3 region: CASSELAGLIDEQFF. In DNA, the CDR3 is TGTGCCAGCAGTGAACTAGCTGGTTTGATCGATGAGCAGTTCTTC.